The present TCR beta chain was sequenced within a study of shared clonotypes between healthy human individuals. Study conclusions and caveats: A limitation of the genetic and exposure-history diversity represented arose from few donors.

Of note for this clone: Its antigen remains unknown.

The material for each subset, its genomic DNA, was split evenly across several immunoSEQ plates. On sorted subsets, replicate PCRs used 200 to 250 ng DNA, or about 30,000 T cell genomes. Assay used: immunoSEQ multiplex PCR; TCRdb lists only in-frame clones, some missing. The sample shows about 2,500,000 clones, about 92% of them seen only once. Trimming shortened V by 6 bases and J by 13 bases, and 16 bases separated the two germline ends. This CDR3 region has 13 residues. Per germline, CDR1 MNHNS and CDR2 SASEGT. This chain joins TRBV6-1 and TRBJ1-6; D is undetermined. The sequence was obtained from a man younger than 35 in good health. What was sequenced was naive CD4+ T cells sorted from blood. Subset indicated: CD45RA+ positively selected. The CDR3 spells CASSGADGPPLHF. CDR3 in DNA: TGTGCCAGCAGCGGCGCAGACGGTCCGCCCCTCCACTTT.